This is a list of T cell receptor beta chains from one sample in a study of T cells after posttransplantation cyclophosphamide. Clones were sequenced by immunoSEQ multiplex PCR, and TCRdb holds only the in-frame ones, with some missing. This sample comprises 5,800 or so clones, none seen once only. The sequences come from PBMCs, collected after allogeneic stem cell transplant with posttransplant cyclophosphamide. The receptors shown here come from a male patient aged 60 to 75 who received an allogeneic stem cell transplant from a related donor, was CMV-positive, and had no GVHD. Some T cells may be graft donor cells. Each CDR3 is given with its conserved first and last residue. The order of the fields is V gene, J gene, CDR3 protein.

v_gene: TRBV18
j_gene: TRBJ1-1
CDR3aa: CASSPGQTRNTEAFF

v_gene: TRBV10-3
j_gene: TRBJ1-1
CDR3aa: CAISEASLGGAGTEAFF

v_gene: TRBV4-2
j_gene: TRBJ1-4
CDR3aa: CASSQISNEKLFF

v_gene: TRBV7-8
j_gene: TRBJ2-7
CDR3aa: CASSSRTGASHEQYF

v_gene: TRBV14
j_gene: TRBJ1-5
CDR3aa: CASSRQGNNQPQHF

v_gene: TRBV9
j_gene: TRBJ2-1
CDR3aa: CASSVATTGYYNEQFF

v_gene: TRBV20-1
j_gene: TRBJ1-2
CDR3aa: CSAGGDYGYTF

v_gene: TRBV11-3
j_gene: TRBJ2-7
CDR3aa: CASSLWDDGSYEQYF

v_gene: TRBV28
j_gene: TRBJ2-4
CDR3aa: CASRGGGAGNIQYF

v_gene: TRBV4-3
j_gene: TRBJ1-2
CDR3aa: CASSQDHLGALRPGQINYGYTF

v_gene: TRBV6-5
j_gene: TRBJ1-1
CDR3aa: CASKEGGARNTEAFF

v_gene: TRBV5-1
j_gene: TRBJ1-1
CDR3aa: CASSLRGFGTEAFF

v_gene: TRBV27
j_gene: TRBJ1-2
CDR3aa: CASSYYGTVNYGYTF

v_gene: TRBV19
j_gene: TRBJ2-7
CDR3aa: CASSISGRGYEQYF

v_gene: TRBV5-1
j_gene: TRBJ2-7
CDR3aa: CASSLAGHPYEQYF

v_gene: TRBV4-1
j_gene: TRBJ2-1
CDR3aa: CASSRIGRDRGINEQFF

v_gene: TRBV18
j_gene: TRBJ1-5
CDR3aa: CASSPVGQGAYSNQPQHF

v_gene: TRBV6-5
j_gene: TRBJ1-1
CDR3aa: CASSYGRNTEAFF

v_gene: TRBV6-1
j_gene: TRBJ1-5
CDR3aa: CASSEGSYSNQPQHF

v_gene: TRBV2
j_gene: TRBJ1-6
CDR3aa: CASLLLANSPLHF

v_gene: TRBV29-1
j_gene: TRBJ1-3
CDR3aa: CSVQDRGRNTIYF

v_gene: TRBV19
j_gene: TRBJ1-1
CDR3aa: CASISDRRNTEAFF

v_gene: TRBV28
j_gene: TRBJ1-5
CDR3aa: CASSSGQGTNQPQHF

v_gene: TRBV11-2
j_gene: TRBJ1-1
CDR3aa: CASSLGVGQSTEAFF

v_gene: TRBV18
j_gene: TRBJ2-1
CDR3aa: CASSRTQGYDNEQFF